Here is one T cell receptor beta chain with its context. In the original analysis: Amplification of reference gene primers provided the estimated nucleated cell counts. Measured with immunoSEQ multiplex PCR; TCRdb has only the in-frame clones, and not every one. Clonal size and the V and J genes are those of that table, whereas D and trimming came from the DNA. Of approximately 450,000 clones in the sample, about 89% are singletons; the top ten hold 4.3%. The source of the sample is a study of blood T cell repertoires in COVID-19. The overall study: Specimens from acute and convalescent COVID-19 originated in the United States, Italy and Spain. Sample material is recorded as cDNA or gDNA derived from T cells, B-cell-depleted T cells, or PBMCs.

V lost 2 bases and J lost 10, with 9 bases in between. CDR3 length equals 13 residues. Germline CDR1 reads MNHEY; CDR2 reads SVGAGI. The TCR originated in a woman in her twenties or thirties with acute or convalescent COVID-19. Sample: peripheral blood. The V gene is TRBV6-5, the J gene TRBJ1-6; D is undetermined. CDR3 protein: CASSYEGGSPLHF. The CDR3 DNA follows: TGTGCCAGCAGTTACGAGGGTGGGTCACCCCTCCACTTT.